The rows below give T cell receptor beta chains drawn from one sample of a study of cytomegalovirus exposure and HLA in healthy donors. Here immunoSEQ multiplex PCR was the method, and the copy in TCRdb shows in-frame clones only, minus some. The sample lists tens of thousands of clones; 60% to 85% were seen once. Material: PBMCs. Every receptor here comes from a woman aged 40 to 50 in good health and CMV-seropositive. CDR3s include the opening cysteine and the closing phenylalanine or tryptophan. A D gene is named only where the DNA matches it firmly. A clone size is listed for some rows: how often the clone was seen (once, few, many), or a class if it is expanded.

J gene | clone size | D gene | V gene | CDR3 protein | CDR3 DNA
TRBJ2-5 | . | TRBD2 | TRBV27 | CASRSRTSGGGETQYF | TGTGCCAGCAGATCTCGGACTAGCGGGGGTGGGGAGACCCAGTACTTC
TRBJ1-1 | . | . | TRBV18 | CASSPRGVAEAFF | TGTGCCAGCTCACCGCGGGGGGTTGCTGAAGCTTTCTTT
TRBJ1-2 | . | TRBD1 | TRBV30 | CAWSPGQNYGYTF | TGTGCCTGGAGCCCGGGACAGAACTATGGCTACACCTTC
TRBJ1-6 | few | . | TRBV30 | CAWRENSPLHF | TGTGCCTGGAGGGAGAATTCACCCCTCCACTTT
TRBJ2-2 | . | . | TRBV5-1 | CATTATNTGELFF | TGCGCCACCACAGCAACGAACACCGGGGAGCTGTTTTTT
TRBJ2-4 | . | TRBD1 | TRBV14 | CASSQGRDRGREGNIQYF | TGTGCCAGCAGCCAAGGCCGGGACAGGGGGCGCGAGGGAAACATTCAGTACTTC
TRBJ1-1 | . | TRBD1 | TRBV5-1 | CASSPTRGINLNTEAFF | TGCGCCAGCAGCCCTACCAGGGGGATAAATCTAAACACTGAAGCTTTCTTT
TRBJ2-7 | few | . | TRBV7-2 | CASSLRDTVYEQYF | TGTGCCAGCAGCTTAAGGGACACCGTCTACGAGCAGTACTTC
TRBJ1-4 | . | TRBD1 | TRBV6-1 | CASNSRDRLNEKLFF | TGTGCCAGCAACAGCCGGGACAGGTTGAATGAAAAACTGTTTTTT
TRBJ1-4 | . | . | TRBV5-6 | CASSLGSGSVGEKLFF | TGTGCCAGCAGCTTGGGCTCCGGGTCTGTGGGTGAAAAACTGTTTTTT
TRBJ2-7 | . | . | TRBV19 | CASSWGGRLNEQYF | TGTGCCAGTAGTTGGGGGGGCAGGCTCAACGAGCAGTACTTC
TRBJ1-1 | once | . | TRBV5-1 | CASSPGAGLKTEAFF | TGCGCCAGCAGCCCAGGGGCGGGTTTGAAAACTGAAGCTTTCTTT
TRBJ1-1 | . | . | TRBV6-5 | CASTQLRSGEAFF | TGTGCCAGCACCCAGTTACGAAGTGGTGAAGCTTTCTTT
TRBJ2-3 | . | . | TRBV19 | CASNIRGASTDTQYF | TGTGCCAGTAACATCAGGGGGGCTAGCACAGATACGCAGTATTTT
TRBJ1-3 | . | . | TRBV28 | CASSFSGFGNTIYF | TGTGCCAGCAGTTTCTCAGGCTTCGGAAACACCATATATTTT
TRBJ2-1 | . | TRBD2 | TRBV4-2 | CASSRVPQTSGIVNEQFF | TGTGCCAGCAGCCGGGTGCCCCAAACTAGCGGGATTGTCAATGAGCAGTTCTTC
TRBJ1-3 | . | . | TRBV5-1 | CASSSLDSSGNTIYF | TGCGCCAGCAGCTCGTTGGACAGCTCTGGAAACACCATATATTTT
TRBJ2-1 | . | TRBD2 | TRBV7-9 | CASSPSWGLASGQFF | TGTGCCAGCAGCCCATCCTGGGGACTAGCGTCCGGGCAGTTCTTC
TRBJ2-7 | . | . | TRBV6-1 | CASQTEYEQYF | TGTGCCTCCCAAACGGAGTACGAGCAGTACTTC
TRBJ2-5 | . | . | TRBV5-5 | CASSLSGGAGETQYF | TGTGCCAGCAGCTTAAGTGGGGGGGCGGGCGAGACCCAGTACTTC
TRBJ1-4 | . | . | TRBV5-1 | CASSLELRMELFF | TGCGCCAGCAGCTTGGAACTACGCATGGAACTGTTTTTT
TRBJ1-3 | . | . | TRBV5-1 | CASSLPTRSGNTIYF | TGCGCCAGCAGCTTGCCCACTCGCTCTGGAAACACCATATATTTT
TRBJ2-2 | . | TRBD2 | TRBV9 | CASSVDSGGAVTGELFF | TGTGCCAGCAGCGTAGATAGCGGGGGGGCAGTCACCGGGGAGCTGTTTTTT
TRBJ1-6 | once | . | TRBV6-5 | CASREGGQDSPLHF | TGTGCCAGCAGGGAGGGGGGGCAGGATTCACCCCTCCACTTT
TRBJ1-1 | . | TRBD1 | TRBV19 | CASLDRVKGKAFF | TGTGCCAGCTTAGACAGGGTAAAAGGGAAAGCTTTCTTT
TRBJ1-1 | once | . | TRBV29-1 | CSVEPGRTEAFF | TGCAGCGTTGAGCCAGGGCGGACTGAAGCTTTCTTT
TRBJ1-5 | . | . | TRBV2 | CASSFQGNQPQHF | TGTGCCAGCAGTTTCCAGGGGAATCAGCCCCAGCATTTT
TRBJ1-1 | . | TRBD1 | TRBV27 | CASSTRGQGKLNTEAFF | TGTGCCAGCAGTACCCGAGGACAGGGCAAATTGAACACTGAAGCTTTCTTT
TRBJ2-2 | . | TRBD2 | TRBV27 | CASTPGLLHSGELFF | TGTGCCAGCACGCCGGGACTACTACACTCCGGGGAGCTGTTTTTT
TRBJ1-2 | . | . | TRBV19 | CASTPQGWSYGYTF | TGTGCCAGTACCCCACAGGGTTGGAGCTATGGCTACACCTTC
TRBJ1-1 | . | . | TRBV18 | CASSPLGAGSDTEAFF | TGTGCCAGCTCACCACTTGGGGCAGGGTCGGACACTGAAGCTTTCTTT
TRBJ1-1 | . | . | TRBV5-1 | CASSLGAGGTEAFF | TGCGCCAGCAGCTTGGGGGCGGGGGGCACTGAAGCTTTCTTT
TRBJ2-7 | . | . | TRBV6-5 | CASVNRVSYEQYF | TGTGCCAGCGTGAACAGGGTCTCCTACGAGCAGTACTTC
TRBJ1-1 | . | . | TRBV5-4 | CASHLTETQNTEAFF | TGTGCCAGCCACCTCACAGAAACACAGAACACTGAAGCTTTCTTT
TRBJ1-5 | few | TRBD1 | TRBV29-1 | CSVGRTGDQPQHF | TGCAGCGTTGGAAGGACAGGGGATCAGCCCCAGCATTTT
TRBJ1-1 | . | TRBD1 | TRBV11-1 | CASSSTGASNTEAFF | TGTGCCAGCAGCTCGACAGGGGCGTCAAACACTGAAGCTTTCTTT
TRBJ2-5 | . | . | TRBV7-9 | CSSSLAAGGQIQETQYF | TGTTCCAGCAGCTTAGCTGCGGGGGGACAGATCCAAGAGACCCAGTACTTC
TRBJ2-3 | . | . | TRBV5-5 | CASSLPGEFADTQYF | TGTGCCAGCAGCTTGCCGGGGGAATTCGCAGATACGCAGTATTTT
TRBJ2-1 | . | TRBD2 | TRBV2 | CASRTSGSYNEQFF | TGTGCCAGCAGGACTAGCGGGTCCTACAATGAGCAGTTCTTC